This T cell receptor beta chain was identified in a study of blood T cell repertoires in COVID-19. Study context: Whether acute or convalescent, the COVID-19 samples came from the United States, Italy and Spain. T cells, B-cell-depleted T cells, or PBMCs supplied cDNA or gDNA.

The CDR3 totals 14 residues. Trimming removed 5 bases at V and 6 bases at J, with 11 bases between. In germline, CDR1 is SNHLY, CDR2 FYNNEI. Original methodology: Reference gene primer amplification in the assay estimated nucleated cell counts. Sequenced by immunoSEQ multiplex PCR; TCRdb stores in-frame clones only, minus some. From that table come the V and J calls and clone size; the DNA was used to work out D and trimming. This sample has about 78,000 clones; more than 75% occur once, and the top ten carry 4.9%. The clonotype comes from a middle-aged man with active or convalescent COVID-19. Source material: peripheral blood. The chain joins TRBV2 to TRBJ1-6; D is uncertain. In DNA form, the CDR3 reads TGTGCCAGCAGTCCCCTTACTATTAATTCACCCCTCCACTTT. Residues: CASSPLTINSPLHF. The full variable domain, its missing parts supplied by reference TRBV2 and TRBJ1-6, is EPEVTQTPSHQVTQMGQEVILRCVPISNHLYFYWYRQILGQKVEFLVSFYNNEISEKSEIFDDQFSVERPDGSNFTLKIRSTKLEDSAMYFCASSPLTINSPLHFGNGTRLTVT.